This T cell receptor (beta chain) was sequenced in a study of cytomegalovirus exposure and HLA in healthy donors. In the PCR, 60 Vbeta and 13 Jbeta primers were used. Clones were sequenced by immunoSEQ multiplex PCR, and TCRdb holds only the in-frame ones, with some missing. Of about 170,000 clones detected, 80% appear once; the ten largest clones hold less than 2.5%. The CDR3 is made up of 14 amino acids. With V trimmed by 2 bases and J by 10 bases, 10 bases remained unmatched. Germline lookup yields CDR1 SGHRS and CDR2 YFSETQ. The material sequenced was PBMCs. The rearrangement joins TRBV5-1 to TRBJ1-1; TRBD1 aligns across 8 bases. The sequence derives from a male donor in good health and CMV-seronegative. The CDR3 loop is CASSLGDRSSVAFF. CDR3 in DNA: TGCGCCAGCAGCTTAGGGGACAGGAGCTCAGTAGCTTTCTTT.